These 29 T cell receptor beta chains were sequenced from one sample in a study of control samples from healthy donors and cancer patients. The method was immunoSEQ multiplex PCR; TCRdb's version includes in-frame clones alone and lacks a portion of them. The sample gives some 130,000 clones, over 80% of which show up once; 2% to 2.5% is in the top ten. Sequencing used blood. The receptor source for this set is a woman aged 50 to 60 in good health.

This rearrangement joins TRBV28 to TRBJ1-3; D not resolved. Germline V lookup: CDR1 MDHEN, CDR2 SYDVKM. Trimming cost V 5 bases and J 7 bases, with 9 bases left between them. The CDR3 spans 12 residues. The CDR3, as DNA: TGTGCCAGCAGTACGGGCTCTAACACCATATATTTT. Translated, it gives CASSTGSNTIYF.

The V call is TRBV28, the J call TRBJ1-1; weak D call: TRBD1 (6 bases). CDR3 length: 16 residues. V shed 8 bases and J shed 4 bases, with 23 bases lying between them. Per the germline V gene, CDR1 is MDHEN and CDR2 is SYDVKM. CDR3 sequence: CASRYGGGRLGTEAFF. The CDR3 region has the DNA TGTGCCAGCCGTTATGGCGGGGGGCGATTGGGCACTGAAGCTTTCTTT.

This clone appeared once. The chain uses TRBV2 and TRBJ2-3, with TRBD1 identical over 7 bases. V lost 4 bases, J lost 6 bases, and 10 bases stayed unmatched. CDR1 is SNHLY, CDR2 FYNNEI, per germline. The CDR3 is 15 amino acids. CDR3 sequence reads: CASSADSGGWDTQYF. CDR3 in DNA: TGTGCCAGCAGTGCCGATTCAGGGGGTTGGGATACGCAGTATTTT.

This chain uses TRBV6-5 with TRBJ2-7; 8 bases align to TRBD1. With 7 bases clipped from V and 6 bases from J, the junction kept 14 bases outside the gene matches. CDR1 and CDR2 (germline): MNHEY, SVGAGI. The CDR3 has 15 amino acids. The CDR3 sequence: CASTIEDRERAEQYF. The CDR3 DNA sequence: TGTGCCAGCACCATCGAGGACAGGGAACGGGCCGAGCAGTACTTC.

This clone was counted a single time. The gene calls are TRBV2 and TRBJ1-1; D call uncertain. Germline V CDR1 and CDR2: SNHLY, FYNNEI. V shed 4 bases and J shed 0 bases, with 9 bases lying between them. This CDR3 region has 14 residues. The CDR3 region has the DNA TGTGCCAGCAGTGTGACATTAATGAACACTGAAGCTTTCTTT. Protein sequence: CASSVTLMNTEAFF.

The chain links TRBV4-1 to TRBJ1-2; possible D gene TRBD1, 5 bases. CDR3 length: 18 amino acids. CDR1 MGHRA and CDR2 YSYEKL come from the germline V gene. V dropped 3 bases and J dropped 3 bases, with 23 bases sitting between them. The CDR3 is CASSQDWGSTKYDYGYTF. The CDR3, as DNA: TGCGCCAGCAGCCAGGATTGGGGCAGCACGAAGTATGACTATGGCTACACCTTC.

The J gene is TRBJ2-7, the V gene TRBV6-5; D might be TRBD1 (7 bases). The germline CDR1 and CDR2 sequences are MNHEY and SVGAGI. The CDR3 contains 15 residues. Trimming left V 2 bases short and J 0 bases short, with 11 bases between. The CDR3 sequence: CASSYVQGGSYEQYF. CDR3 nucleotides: TGTGCCAGCAGTTACGTCCAGGGGGGCTCCTACGAGCAGTACTTC.

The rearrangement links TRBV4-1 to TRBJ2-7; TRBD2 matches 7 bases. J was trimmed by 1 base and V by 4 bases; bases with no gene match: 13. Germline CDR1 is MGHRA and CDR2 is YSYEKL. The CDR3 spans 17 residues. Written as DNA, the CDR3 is TGCGCCAGCAGCCTTAGAGCGGGGACGGAGGGATCCTACGAGCAGTACTTC. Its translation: CASSLRAGTEGSYEQYF.

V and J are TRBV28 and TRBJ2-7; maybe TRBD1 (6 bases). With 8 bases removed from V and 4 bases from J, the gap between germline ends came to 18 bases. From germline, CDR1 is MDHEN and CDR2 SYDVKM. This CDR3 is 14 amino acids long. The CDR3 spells CASLRHGQMYEQYF. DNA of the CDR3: TGTGCCAGCTTAAGACACGGACAGATGTACGAGCAGTACTTC.

CDR3: CASSYSQSANTEAFF. The CDR3, as DNA: TGTGCCAGCAGTTACTCGCAGTCGGCGAACACTGAAGCTTTCTTT. The chain carries TRBV6-5 and TRBJ1-1; D gene uncertain. The CDR3 has 15 residues. Trimming took 0 bases from V and 1 from J, leaving 9 bases between them. Germline-derived CDR1 and CDR2 are MNHEY and SVGAGI.

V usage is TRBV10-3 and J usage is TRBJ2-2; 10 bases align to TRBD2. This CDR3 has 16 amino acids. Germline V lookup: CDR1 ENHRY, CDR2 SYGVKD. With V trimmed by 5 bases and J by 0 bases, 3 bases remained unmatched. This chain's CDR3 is CAISQTSGTNTGELFF. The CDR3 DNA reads TGTGCCATCAGTCAAACTAGCGGGACGAACACCGGGGAGCTGTTTTTT.

CDR3 loop: CASSLGQKNTGELFF. In DNA form, the CDR3 reads TGTGCCAGCAGCTTGGGACAGAAGAACACCGGGGAGCTGTTTTTT. The V and J genes are TRBV5-4 and TRBJ2-2; possible D gene TRBD1, 5 bases. Looked up from germline, CDR1 is SGHNT and CDR2 is YYREEE (reference sequence). The V end lost 0 bases, the J end lost 1 base, and 7 bases lay between the germline ends. The CDR3 totals 15 residues.

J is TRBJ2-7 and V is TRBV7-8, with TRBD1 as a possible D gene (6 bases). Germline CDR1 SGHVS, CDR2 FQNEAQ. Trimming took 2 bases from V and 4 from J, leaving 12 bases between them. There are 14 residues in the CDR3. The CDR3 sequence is CASSLPGESYEQYF. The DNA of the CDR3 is TGTGCCAGCAGCTTACCAGGGGAATCGTACGAGCAGTACTTC.

The CDR3 spells CASSRLGAETQYF. The CDR3 DNA follows: TGTGCCAGTTCGAGACTAGGTGCGGAGACCCAGTACTTC. The V call is TRBV19, the J call TRBJ2-5; perhaps TRBD2 as D (6 bases). Trimming left V 8 bases short and J 5 bases short, with 15 bases between. The germline V gene encodes CDR1 LNHDA and CDR2 SQIVND (reference sequence). The CDR3 contains 13 residues.

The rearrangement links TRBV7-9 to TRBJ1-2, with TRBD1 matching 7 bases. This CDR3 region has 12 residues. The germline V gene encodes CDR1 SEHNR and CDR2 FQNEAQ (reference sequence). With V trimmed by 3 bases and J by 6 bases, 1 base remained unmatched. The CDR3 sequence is CASSFGTDGYTF. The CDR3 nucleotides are TGTGCCAGCAGCTTCGGGACAGATGGCTACACCTTC.

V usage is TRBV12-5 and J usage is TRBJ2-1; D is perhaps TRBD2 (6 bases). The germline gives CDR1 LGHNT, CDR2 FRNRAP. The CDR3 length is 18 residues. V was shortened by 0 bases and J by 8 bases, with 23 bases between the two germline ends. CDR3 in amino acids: CASGLVVIGTALTYEQFF. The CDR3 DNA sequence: TGTGCTAGTGGTTTGGTAGTCATTGGGACTGCTCTTACCTATGAGCAGTTCTTC.

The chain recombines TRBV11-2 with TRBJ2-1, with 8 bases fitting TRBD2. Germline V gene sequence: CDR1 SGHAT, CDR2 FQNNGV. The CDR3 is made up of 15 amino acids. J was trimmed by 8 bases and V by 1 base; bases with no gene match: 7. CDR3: CASSLGVAGYYEQFF. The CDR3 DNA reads TGTGCCAGCAGCTTAGGGGTAGCGGGATACTATGAGCAGTTCTTC.

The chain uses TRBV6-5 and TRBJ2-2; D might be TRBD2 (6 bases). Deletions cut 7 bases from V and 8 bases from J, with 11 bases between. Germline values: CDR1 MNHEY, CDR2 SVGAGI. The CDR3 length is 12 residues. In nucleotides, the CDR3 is TGTGCCAGCATGGCGGGAACTGGGGAGCTGTTTTTT. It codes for CASMAGTGELFF.

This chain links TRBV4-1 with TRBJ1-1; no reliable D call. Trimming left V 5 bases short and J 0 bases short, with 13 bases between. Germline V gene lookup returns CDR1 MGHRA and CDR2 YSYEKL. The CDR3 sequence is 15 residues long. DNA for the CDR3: TGCGCCAGCAGCGGACGAAGGACGGTGAACACTGAAGCTTTCTTT. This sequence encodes CASSGRRTVNTEAFF.

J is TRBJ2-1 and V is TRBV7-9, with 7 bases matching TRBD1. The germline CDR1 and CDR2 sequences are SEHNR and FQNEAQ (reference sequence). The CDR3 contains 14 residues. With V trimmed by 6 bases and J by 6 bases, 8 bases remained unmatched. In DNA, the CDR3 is TGTGCCAGCAGGACACGTACAGGGGTCAATGAGCAGTTCTTC. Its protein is CASRTRTGVNEQFF. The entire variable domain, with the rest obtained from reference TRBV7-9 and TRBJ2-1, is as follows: DTGVSQNPRHKITKRGQNVTFRCDPISEHNRLYWYRQTLGQGPEFLTYFQNEAQLEKSRLLSDRFSAERPKGSFSTLEIQRTEQGDSAMYLCASRTRTGVNEQFFGPGTRLTVL.

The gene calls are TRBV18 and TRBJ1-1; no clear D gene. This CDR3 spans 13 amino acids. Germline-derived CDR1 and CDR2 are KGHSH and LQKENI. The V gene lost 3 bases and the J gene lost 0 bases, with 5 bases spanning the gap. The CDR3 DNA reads TGTGCCAGCTCACCCCCGATGAACACTGAAGCTTTCTTT. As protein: CASSPPMNTEAFF.

CDR3 in DNA: TGTGCCAGCAGCGGGACAGCCTCCAATCAGCCCCAGCATTTT. This translates into CASSGTASNQPQHF. The chain uses TRBV9 and TRBJ1-5; D is possibly TRBD1 (6 bases). The CDR3 runs to 14 residues. Trimming removed 3 bases at V and 3 bases at J, with 10 bases between. Germline V lookup: CDR1 SGDLS, CDR2 YYNGEE.

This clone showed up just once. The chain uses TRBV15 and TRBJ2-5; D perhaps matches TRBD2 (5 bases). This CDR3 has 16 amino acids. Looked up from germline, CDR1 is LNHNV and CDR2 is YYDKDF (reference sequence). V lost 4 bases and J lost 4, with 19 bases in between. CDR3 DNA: TGTGCCACCAGCACAGGTTCGCGGAGTGAGGGAGAGACCCAGTACTTC. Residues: CATSTGSRSEGETQYF.

CDR3: CASSLGTGYEQYF. In nucleotides, the CDR3 is TGCGCCAGCAGCTTGGGGACAGGGTACGAGCAGTACTTC. The genes are TRBV5-1 and TRBJ2-7, with 8 bases matching TRBD1. CDR3 size: 13 residues. Germline trimming cut 0 bases from V and 4 bases from J; bases unmatched to any gene: 0. Germline CDR1 is SGHRS and CDR2 is YFSETQ.

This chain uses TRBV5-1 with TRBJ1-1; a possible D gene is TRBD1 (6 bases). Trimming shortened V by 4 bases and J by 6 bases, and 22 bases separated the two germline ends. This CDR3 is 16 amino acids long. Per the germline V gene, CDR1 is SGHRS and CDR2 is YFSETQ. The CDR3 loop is CASSKNGGRGFAEAFF. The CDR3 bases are TGCGCCAGCAGCAAAAATGGGGGCAGGGGATTCGCTGAAGCTTTCTTT.

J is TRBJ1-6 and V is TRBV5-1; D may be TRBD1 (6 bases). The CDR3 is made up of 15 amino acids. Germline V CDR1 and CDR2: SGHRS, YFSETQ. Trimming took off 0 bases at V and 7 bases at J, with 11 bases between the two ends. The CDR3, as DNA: TGCGCCAGCAGCTTGGGGGCAGGGGAAAATTCACCCCTCCACTTT. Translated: CASSLGAGENSPLHF.

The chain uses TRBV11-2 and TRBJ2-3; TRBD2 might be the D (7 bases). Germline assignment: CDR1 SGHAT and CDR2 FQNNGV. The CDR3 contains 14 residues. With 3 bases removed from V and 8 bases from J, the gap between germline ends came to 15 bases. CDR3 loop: CASSFGGGAGTQYF. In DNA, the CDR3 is TGTGCCAGCAGCTTTGGTGGGGGGGCCGGTACGCAGTATTTT.

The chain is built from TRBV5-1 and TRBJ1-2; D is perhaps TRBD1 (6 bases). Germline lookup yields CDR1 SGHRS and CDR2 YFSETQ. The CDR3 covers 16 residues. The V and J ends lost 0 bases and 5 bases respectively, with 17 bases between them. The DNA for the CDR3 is TGCGCCAGCAGCTTGGACTCGGACAGACCTATGTATGGCTACACCTTC. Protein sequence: CASSLDSDRPMYGYTF.

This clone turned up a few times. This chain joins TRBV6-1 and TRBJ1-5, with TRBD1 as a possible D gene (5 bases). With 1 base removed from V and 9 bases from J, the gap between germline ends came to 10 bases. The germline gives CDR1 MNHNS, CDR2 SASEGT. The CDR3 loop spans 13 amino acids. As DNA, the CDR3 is TGTGCCAGCAGTGAAGTTTGGGACTTGCCCCAGCATTTT. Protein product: CASSEVWDLPQHF.